This T cell receptor beta chain was obtained from a study of T cell repertoires in cytomegalovirus infection. Turning to the study itself: TCR beta signatures that were public indicated CMV infection and matching HLA type.

In this sample, this clonotype turned up many times. Its antigen is not known. The germline gives CDR1 SEHNR, CDR2 FQNEAQ (reference sequence). V lost 5 bases and J 2 bases, leaving 15 bases between the germline ends. The CDR3 length is 15 residues. Study conclusions and caveats: The cumulative frequency of public TCR beta families identified carriers of CMV plus the relevant HLA. CMV-specific TCR beta clonotypes restricted by HLA-C were the ones dominating the ex vivo response.

TCRdb reanalysed the reads using MiXCR and keeps one entry per CDR3 protein. The sample holds under 100,000 distinct CDR3 sequences, 3.7% seen once. This TCR derives from a human donor in good health (CMV status not recorded). Some clones in this sample may be carry-over from other donors' samples. The V call is TRBV7-9, the J call TRBJ1-2; D gene uncertain. The source material was PBMCs. The CDR3 reads CASSDPTAGNYGYTF. The CDR3 coding sequence is TGTGCCAGCAGCGACCCTACGGCGGGAAACTATGGCTACACCTTC.